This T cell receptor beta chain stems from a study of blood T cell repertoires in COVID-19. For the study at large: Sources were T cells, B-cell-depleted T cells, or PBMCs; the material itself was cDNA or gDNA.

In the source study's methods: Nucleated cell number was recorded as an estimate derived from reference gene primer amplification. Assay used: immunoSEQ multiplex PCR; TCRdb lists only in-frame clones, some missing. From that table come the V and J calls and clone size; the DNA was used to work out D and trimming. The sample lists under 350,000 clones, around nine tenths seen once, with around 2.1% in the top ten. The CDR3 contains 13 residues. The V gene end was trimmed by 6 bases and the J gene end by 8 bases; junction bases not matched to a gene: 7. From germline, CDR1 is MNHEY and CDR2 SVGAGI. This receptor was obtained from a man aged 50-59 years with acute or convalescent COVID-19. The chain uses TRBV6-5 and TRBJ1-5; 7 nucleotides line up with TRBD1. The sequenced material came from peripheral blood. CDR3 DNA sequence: TGTGCCAGCAGACGACAGGGCCGGGAGCCCCAGCATTTT. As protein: CASRRQGREPQHF.